This section outlines one TCR beta chain sequence together with its context. Its antigen is still unknown. These data are taken from a study of Ad26.COV2.S vaccination and SARS-CoV-2 variants. Study-wide points: Non-spike TCR breadth did not differ much between vaccine and placebo recipients. Vaccine recipients posted higher spike-specific TCR breadth than their placebo counterparts. An underestimation of total T cell responses may have resulted from the TCR breadth and depth analyses. Reports say spike-specific CD8+ and CD4+ T cell responses covered substantial breadth after vaccination.

Generated by immunoSEQ multiplex PCR, the TCRdb table keeps only in-frame clones and is missing some. The repertoire holds more than 150,000 clones, with around 88% as singletons. The TCR comes from a human donor who had recovered from COVID-19. The sequences come from peripheral blood, collected after recovery from COVID-19.

The CDR3 loop reads CASSNDLAGGPFEQYF. CDR3 in DNA: TGTGCCAGCAGCAACGATCTAGCGGGAGGGCCATTCGAGCAGTACTTC. The chain employs TRBV21-1 and TRBJ2-7; the DNA was not used to check the table's D call, TRBD2. TRBV21-1 is reported as a pseudogene. The CDR3 is 16 residues long.